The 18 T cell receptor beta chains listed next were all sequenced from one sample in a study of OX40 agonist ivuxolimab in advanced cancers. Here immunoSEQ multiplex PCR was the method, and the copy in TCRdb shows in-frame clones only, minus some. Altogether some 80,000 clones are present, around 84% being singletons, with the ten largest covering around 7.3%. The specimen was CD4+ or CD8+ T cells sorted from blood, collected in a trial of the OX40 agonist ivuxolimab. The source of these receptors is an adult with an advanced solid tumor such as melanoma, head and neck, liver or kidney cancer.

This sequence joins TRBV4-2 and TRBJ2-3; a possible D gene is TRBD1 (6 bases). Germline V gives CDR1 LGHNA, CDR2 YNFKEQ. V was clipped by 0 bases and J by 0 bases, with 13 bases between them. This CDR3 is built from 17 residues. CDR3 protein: CASSQDTGHSSTDTQYF. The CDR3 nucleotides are TGTGCCAGCAGCCAAGATACGGGACACTCTAGCACAGATACGCAGTATTTT.

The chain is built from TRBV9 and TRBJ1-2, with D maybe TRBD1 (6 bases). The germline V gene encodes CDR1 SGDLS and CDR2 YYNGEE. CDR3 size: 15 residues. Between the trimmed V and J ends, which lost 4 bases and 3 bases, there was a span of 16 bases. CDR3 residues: CASSPRGGGDYGYTF. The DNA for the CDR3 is TGTGCCAGCAGCCCCCGGGGAGGGGGAGACTATGGCTACACCTTC. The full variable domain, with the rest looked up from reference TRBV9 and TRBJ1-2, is DSGVTQTPKHLITATGQRVTLRCSPRSGDLSVYWYQQSLDQGLQFLIQYYNGEERAKGNILERFSAQQFPDLHSELNLSSLELGDSALYFCASSPRGGGDYGYTFGSGTRLTVV.

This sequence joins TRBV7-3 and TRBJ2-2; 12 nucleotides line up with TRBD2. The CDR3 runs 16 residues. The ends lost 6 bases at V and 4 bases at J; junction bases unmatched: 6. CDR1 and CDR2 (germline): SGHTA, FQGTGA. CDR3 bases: TGTGCCAGCAGTCCAACGGGACTAGCGGGCACCGGGGAGCTGTTTTTT. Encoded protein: CASSPTGLAGTGELFF.

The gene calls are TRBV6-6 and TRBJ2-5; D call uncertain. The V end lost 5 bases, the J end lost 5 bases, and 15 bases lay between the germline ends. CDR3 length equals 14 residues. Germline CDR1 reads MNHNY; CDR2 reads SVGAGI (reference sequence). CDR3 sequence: CASSAPASRETQYF. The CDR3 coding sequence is TGTGCCAGCAGTGCCCCGGCGTCTCGGGAGACCCAGTACTTC.

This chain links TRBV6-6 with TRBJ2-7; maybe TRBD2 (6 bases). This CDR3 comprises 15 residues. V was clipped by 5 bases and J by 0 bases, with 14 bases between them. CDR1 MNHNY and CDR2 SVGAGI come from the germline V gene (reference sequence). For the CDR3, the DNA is TGTGCCAGCAGTCCACTAGCCCACCGCTCCTACGAGCAGTACTTC. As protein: CASSPLAHRSYEQYF.

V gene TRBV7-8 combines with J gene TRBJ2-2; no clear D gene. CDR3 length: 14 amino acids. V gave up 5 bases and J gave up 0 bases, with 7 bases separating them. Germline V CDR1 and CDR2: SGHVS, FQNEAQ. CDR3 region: CASSVTTNTGELFF. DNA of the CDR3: TGTGCCAGCAGCGTAACTACGAACACCGGGGAGCTGTTTTTT.

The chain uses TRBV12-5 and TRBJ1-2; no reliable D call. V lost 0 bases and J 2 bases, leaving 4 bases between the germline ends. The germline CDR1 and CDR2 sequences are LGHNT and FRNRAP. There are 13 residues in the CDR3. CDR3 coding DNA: TGTGCTAGTGGTTTGGTTGGGAACTATGGCTACACCTTC. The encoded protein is CASGLVGNYGYTF.

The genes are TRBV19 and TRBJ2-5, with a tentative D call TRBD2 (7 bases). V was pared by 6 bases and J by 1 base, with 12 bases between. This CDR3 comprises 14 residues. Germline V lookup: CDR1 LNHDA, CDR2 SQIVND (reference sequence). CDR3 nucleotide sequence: TGTGCCAGTAGACCGCGGGGGCCCCAAGAGACCCAGTACTTC. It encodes CASRPRGPQETQYF.

CDR3 bases: TGTGCCAGCAGTGAAAGGGGGACAAGATCCTACGAGCAGTACTTC. It translates to CASSERGTRSYEQYF. The rearrangement joins TRBV6-1 to TRBJ2-7; a weak D match, TRBD1 (6 bases). This CDR3 comprises 15 residues. Trimming cost V 2 bases and J 1 base, with 12 bases left between them. Looked up from germline, CDR1 is MNHNS and CDR2 is SASEGT.

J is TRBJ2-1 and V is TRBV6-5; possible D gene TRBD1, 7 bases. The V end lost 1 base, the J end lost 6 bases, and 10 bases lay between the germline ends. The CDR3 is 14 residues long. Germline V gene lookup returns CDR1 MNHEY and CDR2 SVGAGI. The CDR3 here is CASSYWRDSNEQFF. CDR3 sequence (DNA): TGTGCCAGCAGTTACTGGAGGGACAGCAATGAGCAGTTCTTC.

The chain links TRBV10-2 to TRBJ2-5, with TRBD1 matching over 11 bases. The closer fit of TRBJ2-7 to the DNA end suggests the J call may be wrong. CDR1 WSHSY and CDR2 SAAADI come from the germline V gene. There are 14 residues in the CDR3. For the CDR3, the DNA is TGCGCCAGCAGTGACGGACAGGGGGCTTACGAGCAGTACTTC. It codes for CASSDGQGAYEQYF.

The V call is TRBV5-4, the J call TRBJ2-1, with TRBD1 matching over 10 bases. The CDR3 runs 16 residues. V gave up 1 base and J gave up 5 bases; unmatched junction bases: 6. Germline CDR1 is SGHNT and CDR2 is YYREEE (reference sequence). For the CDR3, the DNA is TGTGCCAGCAGCTTGAGGACAGGGGGGAGGAACAATGAGCAGTTCTTC. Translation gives CASSLRTGGRNNEQFF.

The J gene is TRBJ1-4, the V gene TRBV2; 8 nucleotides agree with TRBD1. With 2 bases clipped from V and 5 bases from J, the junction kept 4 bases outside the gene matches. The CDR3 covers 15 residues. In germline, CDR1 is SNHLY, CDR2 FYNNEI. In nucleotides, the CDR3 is TGTGCCAGCAGTGAACAGGGGGCGGAAAATGAAAAACTGTTTTTT. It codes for CASSEQGAENEKLFF.

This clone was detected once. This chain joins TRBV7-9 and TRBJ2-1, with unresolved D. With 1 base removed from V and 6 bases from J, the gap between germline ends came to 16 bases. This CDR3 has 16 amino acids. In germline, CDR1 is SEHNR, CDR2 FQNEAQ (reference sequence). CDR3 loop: CASSLDVWNLGNEQFF. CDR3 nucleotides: TGTGCCAGCAGCTTAGACGTGTGGAATCTTGGCAATGAGCAGTTCTTC.

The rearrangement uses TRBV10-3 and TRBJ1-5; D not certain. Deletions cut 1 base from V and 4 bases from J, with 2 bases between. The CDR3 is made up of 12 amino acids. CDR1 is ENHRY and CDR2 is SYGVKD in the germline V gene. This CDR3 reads CAISEFNQPQHF. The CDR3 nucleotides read TGTGCCATCAGTGAGTTTAATCAGCCCCAGCATTTT.

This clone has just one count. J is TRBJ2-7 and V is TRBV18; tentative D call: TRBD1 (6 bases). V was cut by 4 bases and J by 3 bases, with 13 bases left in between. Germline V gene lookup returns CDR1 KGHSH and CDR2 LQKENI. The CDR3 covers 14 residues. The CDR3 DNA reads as TGTGCCAGCTCACTAGAACAGGGTAACTACGAGCAGTACTTC. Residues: CASSLEQGNYEQYF.

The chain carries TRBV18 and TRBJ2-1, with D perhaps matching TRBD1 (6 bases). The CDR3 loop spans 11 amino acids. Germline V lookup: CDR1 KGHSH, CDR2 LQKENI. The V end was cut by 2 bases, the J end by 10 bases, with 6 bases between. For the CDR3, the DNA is TGTGCCAGCTCACCAGGACAGGAGCAGTTCTTC. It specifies CASSPGQEQFF.

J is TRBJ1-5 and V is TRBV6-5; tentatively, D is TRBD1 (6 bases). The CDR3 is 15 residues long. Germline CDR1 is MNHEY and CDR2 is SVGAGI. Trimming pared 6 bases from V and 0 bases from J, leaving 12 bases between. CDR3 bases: TGTGCCAGCAGCCCCACAGGGTATAGCAATCAGCCCCAGCATTTT. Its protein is CASSPTGYSNQPQHF.